The TCR beta chain described here comes from a study of vaccination and CD4 T cells after COVID-19. About the research overall: Post-COVID samples were collected a median around 99 days following diagnosis, spanning 35 to 161.

In the case of this clonotype: No antigen is known for it. The missing conserved phenylalanine or tryptophan at the end of this CDR3 makes a read error likely.

Treatment of the sample: approximately nine-day PBMC culture with coronavirus spike peptide pools or control peptides (ViraFEST assay). T cells were expanded with peptide pools, and expanded clonotypes were identified by TCR sequencing. The length of the CDR3 is 15 residues. The germline V gene has CDR1 SGHDT and CDR2 YYEEEE. The ends were cut back, 2 bases at V and 4 bases at J, with 15 bases in the middle. Oncomine TCR Beta short-read sequencing was applied to DNA from cultured CD4+ T cells. TCRdb used MiXCR to reprocess the PCR reads, holding one entry per CDR3 protein. The sample includes about 15,000 distinct CDR3 sequences, less than 60% of them seen just once.

This clonotype was sampled from a human donor who had recovered from COVID-19. The sequencing here drew on CD4+ T cells from blood, cultured in vitro, taken before SARS-CoV-2 vaccination. This chain uses TRBV5-6 with TRBJ1-1; no clear D. CDR3 DNA: TGTGCCAGCAGCTTAGCTCCTTCGAAGGGCACTGAAGCTTTCCTT. Translating gives CASSLAPSKGTEAFL.